This entry lists 2 T cell receptor beta chains sequenced from one sample in a study of spatial heterogeneity in lung cancer. Study-level results: Mutation counts in tumors were tracked by counts of expanded intratumoral alpha and beta TCRs.

Time point of the sample: sample taken at primary tumor resection. The antigens of these receptors remain unknown. Using its own MiXCR run on the 5' RACE reads, TCRdb lists one record per CDR3 protein. This table has some 6,900 distinct CDR3 sequences, around 15% appearing once. The source material was lung tumor tissue, sampled at surgery. The receptors were sampled from a male donor with early-stage non-small cell lung cancer.

This clonotype appeared a few times. The V call is TRBV12-3 or TRBV12-4, the J call TRBJ2-3, with 9 bases fitting TRBD2. The CDR3 extends over 16 amino acids. J gave up 2 bases and V 6 bases, and 9 bases lay outside the gene matches. CDR3 DNA: TGTGCCAGCAGGACAGCCGGGACTAGCTACACAGATACGCAGTATTTT. Translated, it gives CASRTAGTSYTDTQYF.

This clonotype was detected ten times or more. The CDR3 sequence is CATSDSRTGNTEAFF. As DNA, the CDR3 is TGTGCCACCAGTGACTCGAGGACAGGCAACACTGAAGCTTTCTTT. The chain is built from TRBV24-1 and TRBJ1-1; 7 bases agree with TRBD1. The CDR3 runs 15 residues. The germline gives CDR1 KGHDR, CDR2 SFDVKD. V shed 4 bases and J 2 bases; nucleotides not matched to a gene: 6.